The 14 T cell receptor beta chains given below trace back to one sample, sequenced in a study of blood T cells in healthy people across ages. The second PCR ran roughly 6 to 12 cycles with a sample-barcoded 5' primer and J-beta primers. TCRdb reanalysed the 5' RACE reads using MiXCR and keeps one entry per CDR3 protein. The profile shows some 1 million distinct CDR3 sequences, less than 50% of them singletons. Sequencing was performed on blood. The receptors stem from a woman aged 55 to 70 in good health.

The V call is TRBV7-9, the J call TRBJ2-7; perhaps TRBD2 as D (7 bases). Per the germline V gene, CDR1 is SEHNR and CDR2 is FQNEAQ (reference sequence). The CDR3 is 16 amino acids. Trimming cost V 5 bases and J 0 bases, with 17 bases left between them. DNA for the CDR3: TGTGCCAGCAGCCCCGCGGGCGGGGGCCCCTCCTACGAGCAGTACTTC. Translated: CASSPAGGGPSYEQYF.

This clonotype is a singleton in its sample. In DNA, the CDR3 is TGTGCCAGCAGTCGCAACGGGGGGCTAAATCAGCCCCAGCATTTT. Translated, it gives CASSRNGGLNQPQHF. V and J are TRBV12-3 or TRBV12-4 and TRBJ1-5; the D gene is possibly TRBD1 (6 bases). Trimming removed 5 bases from V and 4 bases from J, with 15 bases in between. This CDR3 has 15 amino acids.

The chain couples TRBV27 to TRBJ2-4; TRBD2 agrees at 10 bases. TRBJ2-7 explains the end of the DNA better; the J call may be wrong. The germline gives CDR1 MNHEY, CDR2 SMNVEV (reference sequence). The CDR3 has 18 amino acids. The CDR3 loop is CASSLRVSGRVQGYEQYF. In nucleotides, the CDR3 is TGTGCCAGCAGTTTGAGGGTGAGCGGGAGGGTCCAGGGGTACGAGCAGTACTTC.

The rearrangement uses TRBV12-3 or TRBV12-4 and TRBJ1-1; TRBD1 might be the D (5 bases). V was pared by 3 bases and J by 1 base, with 12 bases between. CDR3 length: 15 amino acids. CDR3 sequence reads: CASSFQTATNTEAFF. CDR3 nucleotides: TGTGCCAGCAGTTTCCAGACAGCAACGAACACTGAAGCTTTCTTT.

This chain uses TRBV5-1 with TRBJ2-5, with 8 bases identical to TRBD2. The J segment lost 5 bases and the V segment lost 4 bases, leaving 4 bases of the junction unmatched. The CDR3 consists of 13 residues. CDR1 and CDR2 (germline): SGHRS, YFSETQ. The CDR3 spells CASSPTSVETQYF. The CDR3 DNA sequence: TGCGCCAGCAGCCCGACTAGCGTTGAGACCCAGTACTTC. Full variable domain (rest looked up from reference TRBV5-1 and TRBJ2-5): KAGVTQTPRYLIKTRGQQVTLSCSPISGHRSVSWYQQTPGQGLQFLFEYFSETQRNKGNFPGRFSGRQFSNSRSEMNVSTLELGDSALYLCASSPTSVETQYFGPGTRLLVL.

The rearrangement links TRBV4-1 to TRBJ2-1; possibly TRBD2 for D (5 bases). The better agreement between TRBJ2-7 and the DNA end casts doubt on the J call. Germline V lookup: CDR1 MGHRA, CDR2 YSYEKL. This CDR3 contains 13 residues. The CDR3 DNA reads TGCGCCAGCAGCCAAGTCGAGGGCTCCGAGCAGTACTTC. The encoded protein is CASSQVEGSEQYF.

This clonotype came up a few times. The genes are TRBV12-3 or TRBV12-4 and TRBJ1-2; no firm D call. The CDR3 totals 13 residues. Trimming removed 7 bases at V and 4 bases at J, with 13 bases between. The CDR3 loop reads CASTLGVSYGYTF. As DNA, the CDR3 is TGTGCCAGCACCCTAGGTGTCTCCTATGGCTACACCTTC.

This clonotype was picked up one time. It may be a read error: a sequence one base away is much more abundant. The chain joins TRBV29-1 to TRBJ2-7; a possible D gene is TRBD1 (7 bases). The CDR3 contains 14 residues. V was shortened by 3 bases and J by 6 bases, with 18 bases between the two germline ends. Germline V lookup: CDR1 SQVTM, CDR2 ANQGSEA. Here the CDR3 DNA reads TGCAGCGTTGAGCTGACAGGGACTCCCTGCGAGCAGTACTTC. As protein: CSVELTGTPCEQYF.

The rearrangement uses TRBV20-1 and TRBJ2-1, with D perhaps assigned TRBD1 or TRBD2 (5 bases each). Germline V gives CDR1 DFQATT, CDR2 SNEGSKA (reference sequence). The CDR3 covers 14 residues. The V end was cut by 5 bases, the J end by 0 bases, with 11 bases between. The CDR3 sequence is CSAEGRSSYNEQFF. DNA for the CDR3: TGCAGTGCTGAGGGACGGAGCTCCTACAATGAGCAGTTCTTC.

The chain links TRBV12-3 or TRBV12-4 to TRBJ1-2; D not certain. V was shortened by 1 base and J by 4 bases, with 13 bases between the two germline ends. CDR3 size: 15 residues. The DNA of the CDR3 is TGTGCCAGCAGTTTAGGGGTTCGGATGGGCTATGGCTACACCTTC. Protein: CASSLGVRMGYGYTF.

This clonotype turned up a few times. J is TRBJ2-3 and V is TRBV11-2; 10 bases line up with TRBD2. J lost 1 base, V lost 0 bases, and 4 bases had no gene match. The CDR3 runs to 17 residues. CDR1 SGHAT and CDR2 FQNNGV come from the germline V gene. The CDR3 nucleotides are TGTGCCAGCAGCTTAGATAGCGGGAGGCCCCGCACAGATACGCAGTATTTT. Translation gives CASSLDSGRPRTDTQYF.

The V and J genes are TRBV28 and TRBJ2-7; the match to TRBD1 covers 9 bases. Germline V gene sequence: CDR1 MDHEN, CDR2 SYDVKM. Trimming took 2 bases from V and 1 from J; bases not matched to a gene: 9. This CDR3 has 17 residues. The chain's CDR3 is CASSLGLVGTGSYEQYF. The CDR3, as DNA: TGTGCCAGCAGTTTAGGCCTAGTTGGGACAGGGTCCTACGAGCAGTACTTC. Full variable domain (remainder filled in from reference TRBV28 and TRBJ2-7): DVKVTQSSRYLVKRTGEKVFLECVQDMDHENMFWYRQDPGLGLRLIYFSYDVKMKEKGDIPEGYSVSREKKERFSLILESASTNQTSMYLCASSLGLVGTGSYEQYFGPGTRLTVT.

This clonotype was seen ten or more times. The rearrangement uses TRBV4-2 and TRBJ2-7, with D possibly matching TRBD2 (6 bases). CDR1 LGHNA and CDR2 YNFKEQ come from the germline V gene. Trimming pared 0 bases from V and 6 bases from J, leaving 9 bases between. The CDR3 extends over 13 amino acids. DNA for the CDR3: TGTGCCAGCAGCCAAGATTTGGGGGGCGAGCAGTACTTC. As protein: CASSQDLGGEQYF.

A remark on this clonotype: This may be a read error: a much more frequent sequence differs by one nucleotide. The V gene is TRBV24-1, the J gene TRBJ2-3; TRBD2 matches at 10 bases. The germline V gene has CDR1 KGHDR and CDR2 SFDVKD. The CDR3 totals 13 residues. V lost 12 bases and J lost 5; bases outside the gene matches: 7. CDR3 loop: CASSGSSVDTQYF. The CDR3 DNA is TGTGCCTCTAGCGGGAGTTCTGTAGATACGCAGTATTTT.